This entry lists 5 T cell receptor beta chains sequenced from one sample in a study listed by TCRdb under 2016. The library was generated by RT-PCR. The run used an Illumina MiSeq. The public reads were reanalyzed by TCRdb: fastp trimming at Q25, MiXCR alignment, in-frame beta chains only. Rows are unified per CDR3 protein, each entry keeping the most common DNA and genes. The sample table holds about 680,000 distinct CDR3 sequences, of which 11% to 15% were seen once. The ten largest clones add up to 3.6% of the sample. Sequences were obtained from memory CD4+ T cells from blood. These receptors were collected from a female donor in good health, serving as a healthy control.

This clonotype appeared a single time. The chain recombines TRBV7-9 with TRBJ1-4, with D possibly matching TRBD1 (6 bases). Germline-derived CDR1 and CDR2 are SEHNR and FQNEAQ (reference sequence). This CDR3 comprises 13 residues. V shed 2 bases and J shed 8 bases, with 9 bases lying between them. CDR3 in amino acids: CASSLYRAEKLFF. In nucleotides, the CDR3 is TGTGCCAGCAGCTTATACAGGGCCGAAAAACTGTTTTTT.

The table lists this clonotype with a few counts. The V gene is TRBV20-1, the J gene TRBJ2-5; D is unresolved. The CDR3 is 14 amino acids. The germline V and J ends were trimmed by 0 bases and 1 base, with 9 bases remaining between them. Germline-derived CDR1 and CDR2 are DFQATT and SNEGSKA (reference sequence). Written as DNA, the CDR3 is TGCAGTGCTAGAGATTGGGCGAGCCAAGAGACCCAGTACTTC. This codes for CSARDWASQETQYF.

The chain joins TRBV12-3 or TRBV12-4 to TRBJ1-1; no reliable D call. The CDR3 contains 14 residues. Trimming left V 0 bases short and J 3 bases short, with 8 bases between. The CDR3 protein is CASSLARRYTEAFF. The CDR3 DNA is TGTGCCAGCAGTTTAGCCAGAAGGTACACTGAAGCTTTCTTT.

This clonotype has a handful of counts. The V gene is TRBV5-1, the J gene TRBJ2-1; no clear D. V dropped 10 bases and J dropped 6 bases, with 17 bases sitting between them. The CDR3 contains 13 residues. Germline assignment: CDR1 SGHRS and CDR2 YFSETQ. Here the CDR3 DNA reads TGCGCCGCAGGAAGATCGTTTGGCAATGAGCAGTTCTTC. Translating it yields CAAGRSFGNEQFF.

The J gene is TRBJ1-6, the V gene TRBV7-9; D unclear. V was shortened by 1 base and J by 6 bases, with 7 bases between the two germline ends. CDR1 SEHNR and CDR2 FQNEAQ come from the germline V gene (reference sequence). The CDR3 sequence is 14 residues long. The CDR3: CASSLEQINSPLHF. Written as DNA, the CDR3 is TGTGCCAGCAGCTTAGAACAGATTAATTCACCCCTCCACTTT.